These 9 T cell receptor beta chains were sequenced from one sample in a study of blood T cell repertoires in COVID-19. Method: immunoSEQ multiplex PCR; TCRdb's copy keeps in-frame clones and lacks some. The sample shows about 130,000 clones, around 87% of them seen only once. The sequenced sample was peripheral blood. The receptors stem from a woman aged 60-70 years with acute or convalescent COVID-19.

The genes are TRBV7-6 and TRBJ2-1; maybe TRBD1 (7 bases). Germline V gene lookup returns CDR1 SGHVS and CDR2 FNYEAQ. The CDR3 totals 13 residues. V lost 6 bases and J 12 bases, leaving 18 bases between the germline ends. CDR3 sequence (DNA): TGTGCCAGCAGTCAGCACCATCAGGGGGGGCAGTTCTTC. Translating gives CASSQHHQGGQFF.

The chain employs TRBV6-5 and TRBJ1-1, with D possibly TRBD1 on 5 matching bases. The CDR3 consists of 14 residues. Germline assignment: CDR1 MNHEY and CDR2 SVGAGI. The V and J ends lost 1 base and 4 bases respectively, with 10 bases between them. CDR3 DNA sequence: TGTGCCAGCAGTTACTTGCAGGGAGGCACTGAAGCTTTCTTT. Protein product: CASSYLQGGTEAFF.

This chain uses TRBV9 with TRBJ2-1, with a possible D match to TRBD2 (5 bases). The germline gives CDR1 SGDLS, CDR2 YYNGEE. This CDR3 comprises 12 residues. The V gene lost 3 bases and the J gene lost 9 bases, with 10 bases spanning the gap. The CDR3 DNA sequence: TGTGCCAGCAGCGCGGGAACTGGTGAGCAGTTCTTC. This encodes CASSAGTGEQFF.

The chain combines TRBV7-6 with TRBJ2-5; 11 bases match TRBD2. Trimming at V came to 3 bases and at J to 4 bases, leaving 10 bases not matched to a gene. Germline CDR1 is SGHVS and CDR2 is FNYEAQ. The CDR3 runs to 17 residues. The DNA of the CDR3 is TGTGCCAGCAGCTTGCGTAGCGGGAGGGATTTCGGAGAGACCCAGTACTTC. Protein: CASSLRSGRDFGETQYF.

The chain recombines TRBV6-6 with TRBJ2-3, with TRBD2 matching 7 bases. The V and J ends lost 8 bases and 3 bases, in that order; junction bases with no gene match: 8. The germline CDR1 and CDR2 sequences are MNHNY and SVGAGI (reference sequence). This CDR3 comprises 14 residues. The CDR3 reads CASVGLADTDTQYF. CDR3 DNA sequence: TGTGCCAGCGTGGGGCTAGCGGATACAGATACGCAGTATTTT.

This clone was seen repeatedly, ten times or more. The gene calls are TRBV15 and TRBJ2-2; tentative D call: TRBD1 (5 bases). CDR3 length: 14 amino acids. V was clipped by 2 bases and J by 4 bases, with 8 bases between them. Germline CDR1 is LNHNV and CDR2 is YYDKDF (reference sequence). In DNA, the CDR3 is TGTGCCACCAGCAGAAGAACAGGCACCGGGGAGCTGTTTTTT. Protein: CATSRRTGTGELFF.

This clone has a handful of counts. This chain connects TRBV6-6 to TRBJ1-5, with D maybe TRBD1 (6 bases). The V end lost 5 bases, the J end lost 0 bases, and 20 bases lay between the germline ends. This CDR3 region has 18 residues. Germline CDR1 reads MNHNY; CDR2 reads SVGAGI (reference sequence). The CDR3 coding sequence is TGTGCCAGCAGTAGATCCTATCGGACAGAATATAGCAATCAGCCCCAGCATTTT. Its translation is CASSRSYRTEYSNQPQHF.

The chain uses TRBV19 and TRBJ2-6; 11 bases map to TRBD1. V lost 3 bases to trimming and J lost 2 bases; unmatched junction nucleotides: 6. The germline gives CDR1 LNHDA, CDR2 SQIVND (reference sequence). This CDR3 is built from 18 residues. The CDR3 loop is CASSMPGQGVTGANVLTF. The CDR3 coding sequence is TGTGCCAGTAGTATGCCGGGACAGGGGGTTACTGGGGCCAACGTCCTGACTTTC. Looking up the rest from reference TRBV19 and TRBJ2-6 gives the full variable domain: DGGITQSPKYLFRKEGQNVTLSCEQNLNHDAMYWYRQDPGQGLRLIYYSQIVNDFQKGDIAEGYSVSREKKESFPLTVTSAQKNPTAFYLCASSMPGQGVTGANVLTFGAGSRLTVL.

DNA of the CDR3: TGTGCCAGCAGCCAGGGAAGCGGGGGGCGCAGGGATGAGCAGTTCTTC. Its protein product is CASSQGSGGRRDEQFF. The chain recombines TRBV3-1 (or the pseudogene TRBV3-2) with TRBJ2-1; TRBD2 agrees at 9 bases. Germline V gene data show CDR1 as LGHDT and CDR2 as YNNKEL (reference sequence). V lost 3 bases to trimming and J lost 8 bases; unmatched junction nucleotides: 11. The length of the CDR3 is 16 residues.